This T cell receptor (beta chain) comes out of a study of graft-versus-host responses after intestinal transplantation. Study in general: Isolated intestinal, liver-intestinal, or multivisceral transplants were what recipients had. Every recipient had anti-thymocyte globulin induction and 3 to 4 years of tacrolimus plus steroids. Points from the study as a whole: Clonal ratios of graft-versus-host to host-versus-graft in allografts were high for patients exhibiting graft-donor T cell macrochimerism. Recipient marrow held GvH clones, some first seen in ileum or blood.

Libraries were prepared by immunoSEQ multiplex PCR; TCRdb keeps only in-frame clonotypes and omits some of them. The sample shows tens of thousands of clones, 85% to 95% of them seen only once. With regard to this clone: Its antigen is undetermined.

This CDR3 has 13 residues. Trimming cost V 3 bases and J 4 bases, with 10 bases left between them. CDR1 is SNHLY and CDR2 is FYNNEI in the germline V gene. The receptor was derived from a human donor who received an intestinal transplant. The input for sequencing was unstimulated CD8+ T cells sorted from spleen or lymph node cells, taken before intestinal transplant. The chain employs TRBV2 and TRBJ2-7; D gene uncertain. The CDR3 sequence: CASSEGGRYEQYF. CDR3 bases: TGTGCCAGCAGTGAGGGCGGCAGATACGAGCAGTACTTC.